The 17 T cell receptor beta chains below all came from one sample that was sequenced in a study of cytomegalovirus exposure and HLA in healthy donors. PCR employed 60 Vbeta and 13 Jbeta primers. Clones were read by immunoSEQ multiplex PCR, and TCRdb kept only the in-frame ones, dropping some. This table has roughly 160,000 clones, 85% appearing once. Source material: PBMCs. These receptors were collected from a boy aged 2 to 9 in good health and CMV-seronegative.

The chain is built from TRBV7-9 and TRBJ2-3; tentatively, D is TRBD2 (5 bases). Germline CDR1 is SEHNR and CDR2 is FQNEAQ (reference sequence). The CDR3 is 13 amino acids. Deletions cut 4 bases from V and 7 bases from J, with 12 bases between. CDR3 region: CASSSFEGNTQYF. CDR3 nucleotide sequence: TGTGCCAGCAGCTCGTTCGAGGGTAATACGCAGTATTTT.

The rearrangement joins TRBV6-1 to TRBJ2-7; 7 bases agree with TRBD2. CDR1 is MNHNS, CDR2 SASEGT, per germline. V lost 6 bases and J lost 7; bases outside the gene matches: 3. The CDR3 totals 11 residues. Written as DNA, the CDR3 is TGTGCCAGCAGAAAAGCGGGGGAGCAGTACGTC. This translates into CASRKAGEQYV.

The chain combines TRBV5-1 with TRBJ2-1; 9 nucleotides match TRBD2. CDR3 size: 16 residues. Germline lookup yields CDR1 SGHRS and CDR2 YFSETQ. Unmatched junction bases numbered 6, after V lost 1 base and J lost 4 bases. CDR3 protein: CASSLSLAGMYNEQFF. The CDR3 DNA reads TGCGCCAGCAGCTTGTCCCTAGCGGGGATGTACAATGAGCAGTTCTTC.

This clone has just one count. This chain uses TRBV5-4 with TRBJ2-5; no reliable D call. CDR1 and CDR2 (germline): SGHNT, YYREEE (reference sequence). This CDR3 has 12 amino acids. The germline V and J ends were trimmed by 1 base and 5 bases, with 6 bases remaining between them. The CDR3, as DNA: TGTGCCAGCAGCTTGCCGGGTGAGACCCAGTACTTC. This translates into CASSLPGETQYF. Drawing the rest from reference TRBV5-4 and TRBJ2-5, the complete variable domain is ETGVTQSPTHLIKTRGQQVTLRCSSQSGHNTVSWYQQALGQGPQFIFQYYREEENGRGNFPPRFSGLQFPNYSSELNVNALELDDSALYLCASSLPGETQYFGPGTRLLVL.

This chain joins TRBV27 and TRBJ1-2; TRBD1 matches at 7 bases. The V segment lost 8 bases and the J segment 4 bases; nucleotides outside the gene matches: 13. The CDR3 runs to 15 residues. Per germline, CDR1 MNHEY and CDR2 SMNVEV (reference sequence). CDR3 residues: CASHSQGELGYGYTF. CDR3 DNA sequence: TGTGCCAGCCATTCCCAGGGGGAATTGGGCTATGGCTACACCTTC.

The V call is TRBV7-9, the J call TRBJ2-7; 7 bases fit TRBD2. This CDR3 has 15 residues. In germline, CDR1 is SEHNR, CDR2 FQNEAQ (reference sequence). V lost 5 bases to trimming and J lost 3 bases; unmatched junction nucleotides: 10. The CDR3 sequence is CASSRKGGDYYEQYV. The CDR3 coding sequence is TGTGCCAGCAGCAGAAAGGGAGGGGATTACTACGAGCAGTACGTC.

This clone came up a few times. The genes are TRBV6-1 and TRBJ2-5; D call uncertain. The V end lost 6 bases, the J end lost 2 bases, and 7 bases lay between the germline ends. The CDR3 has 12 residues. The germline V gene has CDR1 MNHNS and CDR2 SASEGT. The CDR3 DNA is TGTGCCAGCAGGGCTGTTCAAGAGACCCAGTACTTC. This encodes CASRAVQETQYF.

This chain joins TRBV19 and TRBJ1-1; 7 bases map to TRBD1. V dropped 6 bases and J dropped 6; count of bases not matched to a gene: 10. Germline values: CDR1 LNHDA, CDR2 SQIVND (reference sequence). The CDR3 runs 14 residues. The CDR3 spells CASSQLGGLAEAFF. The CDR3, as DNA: TGTGCCAGTAGCCAATTAGGGGGCCTCGCTGAAGCTTTCTTT.

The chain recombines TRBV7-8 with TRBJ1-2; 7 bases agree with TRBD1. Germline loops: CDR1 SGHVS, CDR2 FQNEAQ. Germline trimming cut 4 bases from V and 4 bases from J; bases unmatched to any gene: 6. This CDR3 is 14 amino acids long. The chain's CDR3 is CASSSQGGLYGYTF. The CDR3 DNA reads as TGTGCCAGCAGCTCTCAAGGGGGCCTCTATGGCTACACCTTC.

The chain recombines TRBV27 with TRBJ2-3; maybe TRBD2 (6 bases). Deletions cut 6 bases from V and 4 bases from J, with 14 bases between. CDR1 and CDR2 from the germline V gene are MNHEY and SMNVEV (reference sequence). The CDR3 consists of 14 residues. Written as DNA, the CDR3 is TGTGCCAGCAGGCGGGGCGGTCGGGCAGATACGCAGTATTTT. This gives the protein CASRRGGRADTQYF.

The CDR3 protein is CASSGGEKLFF. The CDR3 DNA follows: TGTGCCAGCAGTGGAGGGGAAAAACTGTTTTTT. The rearrangement joins TRBV2 to TRBJ1-4; D is unresolved. Trimming took off 4 bases at V and 8 bases at J, with 5 bases between the two ends. The CDR3 runs 11 residues. CDR1 SNHLY and CDR2 FYNNEI come from the germline V gene.

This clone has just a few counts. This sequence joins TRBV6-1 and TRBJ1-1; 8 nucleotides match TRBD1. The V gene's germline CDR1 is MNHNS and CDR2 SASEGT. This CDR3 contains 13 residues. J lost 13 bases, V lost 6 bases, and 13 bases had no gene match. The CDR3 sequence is CASSPGQALGDFF. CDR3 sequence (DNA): TGTGCCAGCAGCCCGGGACAGGCCCTAGGAGATTTCTTT.

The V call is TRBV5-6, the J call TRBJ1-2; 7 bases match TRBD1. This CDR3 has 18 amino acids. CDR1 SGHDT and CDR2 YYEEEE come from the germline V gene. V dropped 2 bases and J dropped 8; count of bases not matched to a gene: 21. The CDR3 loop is CASSFISGTEKRKDGYTF. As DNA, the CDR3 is TGTGCCAGCAGCTTTATATCCGGGACAGAGAAGCGAAAGGACGGCTACACCTTC. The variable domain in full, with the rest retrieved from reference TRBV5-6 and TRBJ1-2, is DAGVTQSPTHLIKTRGQQVTLRCSPKSGHDTVSWYQQALGQGPQFIFQYYEEEERQRGNFPDRFSGHQFPNYSSELNVNALLLGDSALYLCASSFISGTEKRKDGYTFGSGTRLTVV.

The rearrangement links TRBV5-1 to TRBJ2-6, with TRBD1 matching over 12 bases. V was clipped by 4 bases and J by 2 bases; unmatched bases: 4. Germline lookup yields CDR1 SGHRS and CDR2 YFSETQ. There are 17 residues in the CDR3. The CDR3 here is CASSPGTGGPGANVLTF. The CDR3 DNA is TGCGCCAGCAGCCCAGGGACAGGGGGCCCTGGGGCCAACGTCCTGACTTTC.

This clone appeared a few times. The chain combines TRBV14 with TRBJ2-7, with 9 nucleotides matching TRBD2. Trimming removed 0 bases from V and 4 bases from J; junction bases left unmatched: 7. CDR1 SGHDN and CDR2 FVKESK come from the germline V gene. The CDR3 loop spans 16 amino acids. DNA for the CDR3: TGTGCCAGCAGCCAAGATCTGGTAGCGGGAGCTTACGAGCAGTACTTC. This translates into CASSQDLVAGAYEQYF. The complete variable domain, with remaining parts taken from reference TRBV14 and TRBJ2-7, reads EAGVTQFPSHSVIEKGQTVTLRCDPISGHDNLYWYRRVMGKEIKFLLHFVKESKQDESGMPNNRFLAERTGGTYSTLKVQPAELEDSGVYFCASSQDLVAGAYEQYFGPGTRLTVT.

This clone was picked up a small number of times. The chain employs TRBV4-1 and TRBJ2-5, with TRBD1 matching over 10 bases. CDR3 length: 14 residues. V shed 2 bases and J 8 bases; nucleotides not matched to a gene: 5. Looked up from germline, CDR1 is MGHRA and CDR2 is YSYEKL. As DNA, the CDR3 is TGCGCCAGCAGCCAACCTGGACAGGGGGTCACCCAGTACTTC. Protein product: CASSQPGQGVTQYF.

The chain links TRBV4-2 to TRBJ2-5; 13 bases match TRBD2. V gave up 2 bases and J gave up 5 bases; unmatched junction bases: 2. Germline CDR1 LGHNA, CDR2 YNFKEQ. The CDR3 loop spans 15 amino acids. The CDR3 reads CASSQLGLAGETQYF. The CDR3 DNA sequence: TGTGCCAGCAGCCAATTGGGACTAGCGGGGGAGACCCAGTACTTC.